This T cell receptor (beta chain) was captured in a study of shared clonotypes between healthy human individuals. Cells designated naive CD8 were CD45RO-negative and were positively selected for CCR7, with terminally differentiated effector memory CD45RA+ cells excluded. Findings of the study overall: Relative to clonotypes present in all four donors, those not shared had lower generation probabilities. The study drew on few donors, limiting represented genetic and exposure-history diversity.

As for this clone: Its antigen is not identified.

Sequencing used immunoSEQ multiplex PCR; TCRdb keeps in-frame clones, though not all of them. The top ten hold about 1.8% of the sample, which has millions of clones, about 93% seen once. The CDR3 is made up of 16 amino acids. With V trimmed by 1 base and J by 8 bases, 4 bases remained unmatched. The V gene's germline CDR1 is LNHNV and CDR2 YYDKDF (reference sequence). This clonotype originated in a man in his late teens or twenties in good health. Some clones in this sample may be carry-over from other donors' samples. Input material: naive CD8+ T cells from PBMCs. V usage is TRBV15 and J usage is TRBJ2-1; 14 bases map to TRBD2. CDR3 protein: CATSRGSGLAGDEQFF. The CDR3 DNA follows: TGTGCCACCAGCAGAGGGTCGGGACTAGCGGGAGATGAGCAGTTCTTC. The complete variable domain, with remaining parts taken from reference TRBV15 and TRBJ2-1, reads DAMVIQNPRYQVTQFGKPVTLSCSQTLNHNVMYWYQQKSSQAPKLLFHYYDKDFNNEADTPDNFQSRRPNTSFCFLDIRSPGLGDTAMYLCATSRGSGLAGDEQFFGPGTRLTVL.